These 30 T cell receptor beta chains share one sample of origin, sequenced in a study of blood T cell repertoires in COVID-19. This table comes from immunoSEQ multiplex PCR, and its TCRdb copy is limited to in-frame clones, with some not included. Found here are under 300,000 clones, more than 70% of them singletons; the top ten hold 9% to 15%. Sequenced input: peripheral blood. The receptor set was obtained from a man older than 75 with acute or convalescent COVID-19.

This clone was recorded once. This chain links TRBV6-5 with TRBJ1-1, with TRBD1 as a possible D gene (6 bases). The CDR3 has 14 amino acids. Germline CDR1 MNHEY, CDR2 SVGAGI. V lost 6 bases and J lost 1, with 12 bases in between. CDR3: CASRGTGKNTEAFF. As DNA, the CDR3 is TGTGCCAGCAGGGGCACAGGGAAGAACACTGAAGCTTTCTTT.

V is TRBV5-6 and J is TRBJ1-6; 7 bases are shared with TRBD1. The CDR3 covers 13 residues. Germline CDR1 is SGHDT and CDR2 is YYEEEE. After removal of 4 bases from V and 7 bases from J, the junction contained 2 bases not matched to a gene. The CDR3 sequence: CASSSRGNSPLHF. The CDR3 nucleotides read TGTGCCAGCAGCAGCAGGGGGAATTCACCCCTCCACTTT.

The V and J genes are TRBV6-6 and TRBJ2-1, with D uncertain. CDR1 and CDR2 from the germline V gene are MNHNY and SVGAGI (reference sequence). The CDR3 is 14 residues long. The V end was cut by 2 bases, the J end by 3 bases, with 8 bases between. DNA of the CDR3: TGTGCCAGCAGTTACGGCCAGATCTACAATGAGCAGTTCTTC. The encoded protein is CASSYGQIYNEQFF.

The V gene is TRBV18, the J gene TRBJ2-1; 10 nucleotides match TRBD1. In germline, CDR1 is KGHSH, CDR2 LQKENI. Germline trimming cut 2 bases from V and 6 bases from J; bases unmatched to any gene: 7. CDR3 length equals 16 residues. The CDR3 spells CASSPIFGTGANEQFF. Written as DNA, the CDR3 is TGTGCCAGCTCACCAATATTTGGGACAGGGGCCAATGAGCAGTTCTTC.

The chain links TRBV5-1 to TRBJ1-4; a weak D match, TRBD1 (6 bases). This CDR3 comprises 15 residues. Per the germline V gene, CDR1 is SGHRS and CDR2 is YFSETQ. Trimming stripped 0 bases from V and 6 bases from J, with 12 bases between. The DNA of the CDR3 is TGCGCCAGCAGCTTGGGTCAGGGGACCGATGAAAAACTGTTTTTT. It is translated as CASSLGQGTDEKLFF.

The J gene is TRBJ1-1, the V gene TRBV4-2; 9 bases are shared with TRBD1. This CDR3 has 16 amino acids. Trimming removed 2 bases from V and 0 bases from J; junction bases left unmatched: 4. Germline CDR1 LGHNA, CDR2 YNFKEQ. The CDR3 here is CASSQRTGELNTEAFF. The CDR3 DNA reads as TGTGCCAGCAGCCAACGGACAGGGGAGTTGAACACTGAAGCTTTCTTT.

The chain carries TRBV19 and TRBJ1-5, with TRBD1 matching over 9 bases. Germline V lookup: CDR1 LNHDA, CDR2 SQIVND (reference sequence). The V and J ends lost 4 bases and 5 bases, in that order; junction bases with no gene match: 6. The length of the CDR3 is 15 residues. The chain's CDR3 is CASSTGQGRDQPQHF. DNA of the CDR3: TGTGCCAGTAGTACAGGACAGGGGCGAGATCAGCCCCAGCATTTT.

This rearrangement joins TRBV7-9 to TRBJ2-3, with 10 positions matching TRBD2. Germline V gene data show CDR1 as SEHNR and CDR2 as FQNEAQ (reference sequence). With 4 bases clipped from V and 11 bases from J, the junction kept 3 bases outside the gene matches. The CDR3 loop spans 12 amino acids. This chain's CDR3 is CASSSIAGGQYF. The CDR3 nucleotides are TGTGCCAGCAGCTCGATAGCGGGGGGGCAGTATTTT.

The chain links TRBV3-1 (or the pseudogene TRBV3-2) to TRBJ1-3; a weak D match, TRBD1 (5 bases). The germline V and J ends were trimmed by 4 bases and 0 bases, with 19 bases remaining between them. This CDR3 has 18 residues. CDR1 is LGHDT, CDR2 YNNKEL, per germline (reference sequence). The CDR3 DNA sequence: TGTGCCAGCAGCCCCACAAGGCAGGGCCCTAGCTCTGGAAACACCATATATTTT. Amino acid sequence: CASSPTRQGPSSGNTIYF.

The chain employs TRBV5-1 and TRBJ1-3; the D gene is possibly TRBD1 (6 bases). Trimming cost V 4 bases and J 1 base, with 12 bases left between them. CDR1 SGHRS and CDR2 YFSETQ come from the germline V gene. The CDR3 is 15 residues long. CDR3 DNA sequence: TGCGCCAGCAGCCTAACAGGGTTATCTGGAAACACCATATATTTT. Protein sequence: CASSLTGLSGNTIYF.

The chain employs TRBV29-1 and TRBJ1-6; 7 positions agree with TRBD1. Germline CDR1 reads SQVTM; CDR2 reads ANQGSEA. This CDR3 contains 13 residues. With 6 bases clipped from V and 6 bases from J, the junction kept 5 bases outside the gene matches. The CDR3 spells CSVSDRTNSPLHF. The CDR3 coding sequence is TGCAGCGTCTCGGACAGGACTAATTCACCCCTCCACTTT.

The rearrangement links TRBV3-1 (or the pseudogene TRBV3-2) to TRBJ2-2; 14 bases line up with TRBD2. Unmatched junction bases numbered 1, after V lost 4 bases and J lost 6 bases. The CDR3 covers 15 residues. Germline-derived CDR1 and CDR2 are LGHDT and YNNKEL (reference sequence). CDR3 DNA sequence: TGTGCCAGCAGCCTGACTAGCGGGAGGGCCGGGGAGCTGTTTTTT. This codes for CASSLTSGRAGELFF.

This chain joins TRBV3-1 (or the pseudogene TRBV3-2) and TRBJ2-7, with D perhaps matching TRBD1 (5 bases). CDR1 is LGHDT and CDR2 is YNNKEL in the germline V gene (reference sequence). The CDR3 covers 13 residues. V lost 0 bases to trimming and J lost 5 bases, with 8 bases between them. The CDR3 DNA sequence: TGTGCCAGCAGCCAAGATCAACAGGACGAGCAGTACTTC. Translating gives CASSQDQQDEQYF.

V usage is TRBV27 and J usage is TRBJ1-4; 8 bases align to TRBD1. V gave up 4 bases and J gave up 5 bases; unmatched junction bases: 6. This CDR3 has 15 amino acids. CDR1 is MNHEY, CDR2 SMNVEV, per germline (reference sequence). The CDR3 protein is CASSSLQGGNEKLFF. The CDR3 DNA is TGTGCCAGCAGTTCCCTACAGGGGGGGAATGAAAAACTGTTTTTT.

This chain joins TRBV19 and TRBJ1-2, with D possibly being TRBD1 (5 bases). Germline CDR1 is LNHDA and CDR2 is SQIVND (reference sequence). This CDR3 spans 14 amino acids. The germline V and J ends were trimmed by 4 bases and 1 base, with 10 bases remaining between them. CDR3 in amino acids: CASSTPGDNYGYTF. The CDR3 coding sequence is TGTGCCAGTAGTACGCCGGGGGATAACTATGGCTACACCTTC.

The V call is TRBV2, the J call TRBJ1-1; the match to TRBD1 covers 7 bases. This CDR3 contains 15 residues. Germline V gene data show CDR1 as SNHLY and CDR2 as FYNNEI. V shed 4 bases, J shed 3 bases, and the junction held 8 bases outside the gene matches. Here the CDR3 DNA reads TGTGCCAGCAGTGGGTTGACAGGGAAGTACACTGAAGCTTTCTTT. As protein: CASSGLTGKYTEAFF.

The genes are TRBV7-2 and TRBJ1-5; a possible D gene is TRBD1 (6 bases). Between the trimmed V and J ends, which lost 5 bases and 6 bases, there was a span of 17 bases. This CDR3 has 15 amino acids. Germline CDR1 reads SGHTA; CDR2 reads FQGNSA. The CDR3 nucleotides read TGTGCCAGCAGCCCCCGCGGGGGGCGGGGTCAGCCCCAGCATTTT. Residues: CASSPRGGRGQPQHF.

The chain uses TRBV20-1 and TRBJ2-3, with D unclear. CDR1 is DFQATT and CDR2 is SNEGSKA in the germline V gene (reference sequence). The CDR3 is 11 residues long. Between the trimmed V and J ends, which lost 7 bases and 5 bases, there was a span of 10 bases. In DNA form, the CDR3 reads TGCAGTGTCAAGCGCCAAGATACGCAGTATTTT. Amino acid sequence: CSVKRQDTQYF.

Points on this clone: The junction departs from the called germline gene at one end, perhaps through a read error. The CDR3 is CASREDRGVQHF. In DNA form, the CDR3 reads TGTGCCAGCAGGGAAGACAGGGGTGTCCAGCATTTT. The V call is TRBV2, the J call TRBJ1-5, with 8 positions matching TRBD1. This CDR3 is built from 12 residues. The germline CDR1 and CDR2 sequences are SNHLY and FYNNEI.

The chain has TRBV6-5 and TRBJ2-2, with 11 positions matching TRBD1. The CDR3 sequence is 13 residues long. Germline-derived CDR1 and CDR2 are MNHEY and SVGAGI. The J segment lost 6 bases and the V segment lost 6 bases, leaving 0 bases of the junction unmatched. CDR3 in amino acids: CASRGQGAGELFF. The CDR3 DNA follows: TGTGCCAGCAGGGGACAGGGGGCCGGGGAGCTGTTTTTT.

The chain links TRBV28 to TRBJ1-4; 9 positions match TRBD1. V lost 8 bases, J lost 11 bases, and 18 bases stayed unmatched. Germline values: CDR1 MDHEN, CDR2 SYDVKM. The CDR3 spans 16 residues. This CDR3 reads CASGIQGASSMGKLFF. The CDR3 DNA sequence: TGTGCCAGCGGGATACAGGGGGCGTCGAGTATGGGGAAACTGTTTTTT.

The chain employs TRBV20-1 and TRBJ1-1, with a possible D match to TRBD1 (6 bases). The CDR3 loop spans 15 amino acids. Germline V gene data show CDR1 as DFQATT and CDR2 as SNEGSKA (reference sequence). Trimming left V 3 bases short and J 1 base short, with 15 bases between. The CDR3 loop reads CSASPVQGRNTEAFF. The CDR3 DNA is TGCAGTGCTAGTCCTGTCCAGGGGCGGAACACTGAAGCTTTCTTT.

The chain uses TRBV14 and TRBJ2-7; unclear D gene. This CDR3 spans 15 amino acids. Per the germline V gene, CDR1 is SGHDN and CDR2 is FVKESK. Deletions cut 3 bases from V and 1 base from J, with 13 bases between. Here the CDR3 reads CASSQFRAVSYEQYF. The CDR3 DNA sequence: TGTGCCAGCAGCCAGTTTAGAGCCGTATCCTACGAGCAGTACTTC.

J is TRBJ1-1 and V is TRBV6-5; no clear D gene. The CDR3 covers 13 residues. Germline CDR1 MNHEY, CDR2 SVGAGI. V was shortened by 8 bases and J by 1 base, with 11 bases between the two germline ends. The CDR3, as DNA: TGTGCCAGCCACCGATTAGAGAACACTGAAGCTTTCTTT. Amino acid sequence: CASHRLENTEAFF.

The chain uses TRBV28 and TRBJ2-2; D unresolved. The CDR3 totals 14 residues. Trimming removed 7 bases from V and 6 bases from J, with 15 bases in between. The germline CDR1 and CDR2 sequences are MDHEN and SYDVKM. CDR3 residues: CASTLSTRAGELFF. The CDR3 region has the DNA TGTGCCAGCACCCTGAGCACGCGCGCCGGGGAGCTGTTTTTT. Drawing the rest from reference TRBV28 and TRBJ2-2, the complete variable domain is DVKVTQSSRYLVKRTGEKVFLECVQDMDHENMFWYRQDPGLGLRLIYFSYDVKMKEKGDIPEGYSVSREKKERFSLILESASTNQTSMYLCASTLSTRAGELFFGEGSRLTVL.

The chain has TRBV18 and TRBJ2-1; TRBD2 matches 7 bases. CDR3 length equals 16 residues. Per the germline V gene, CDR1 is KGHSH and CDR2 is LQKENI. Trimming cost V 6 bases and J 9 bases; bases outside gene matches: 17. CDR3 in DNA: TGTGCCAGCTCGCACGACCCGCTAGCGGCGAGGAGTGAGCAGTTCTTC. This translates into CASSHDPLAARSEQFF.

The V and J genes are TRBV11-3 and TRBJ2-2; no clear D. The CDR3 is 13 amino acids. Trimming shortened V by 0 bases and J by 4 bases, and 3 bases separated the two germline ends. Per the germline V gene, CDR1 is SGHNT and CDR2 is YENEEA. CDR3 residues: CASSLEATGELFF. CDR3 coding DNA: TGTGCCAGCAGCTTAGAGGCCACCGGGGAGCTGTTTTTT.

J is TRBJ2-3 and V is TRBV3-1 (or the pseudogene TRBV3-2); weak D call: TRBD2 (6 bases). The germline V gene has CDR1 LGHDT and CDR2 YNNKEL (reference sequence). Trimming removed 5 bases at V and 3 bases at J, with 12 bases between. The CDR3 covers 14 residues. The chain's CDR3 is CASSGGIETDTQYF. CDR3 DNA sequence: TGTGCCAGCAGCGGAGGGATCGAGACAGATACGCAGTATTTT.

This chain joins TRBV25-1 and TRBJ1-1, with 9 positions matching TRBD1. V trimming: 2 bases; J trimming: 0 bases; junction bases outside the gene matches: 7. This CDR3 is built from 17 residues. The germline CDR1 and CDR2 sequences are MGHDK and SYGVNS. The CDR3, as DNA: TGTGCCAGCAGTGAAACCCGGACAGGGGCAATGAACACTGAAGCTTTCTTT. It codes for CASSETRTGAMNTEAFF.

The chain joins TRBV6-1 to TRBJ2-1, with TRBD2 matching over 9 bases. The CDR3 consists of 18 residues. V was pared by 1 base and J by 3 bases, with 10 bases of the junction left unmatched. CDR1 and CDR2 (germline): MNHNS, SASEGT. CDR3 DNA: TGTGCCAGCAGTGAAGATCCCTGGCGGGGGGGCAACTACAATGAGCAGTTCTTC. It encodes CASSEDPWRGGNYNEQFF.